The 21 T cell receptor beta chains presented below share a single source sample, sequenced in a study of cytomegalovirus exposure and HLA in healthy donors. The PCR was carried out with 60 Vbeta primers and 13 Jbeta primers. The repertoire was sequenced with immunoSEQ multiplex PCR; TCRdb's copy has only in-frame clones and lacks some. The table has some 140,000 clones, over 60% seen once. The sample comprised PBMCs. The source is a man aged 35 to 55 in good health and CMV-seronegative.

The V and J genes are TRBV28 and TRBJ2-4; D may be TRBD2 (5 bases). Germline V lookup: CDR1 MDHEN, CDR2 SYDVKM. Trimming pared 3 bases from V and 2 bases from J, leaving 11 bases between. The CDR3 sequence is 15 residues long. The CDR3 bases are TGTGCCAGCAGTTTTGTGGGAGCTTCCAAAAACATTCAGTACTTC. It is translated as CASSFVGASKNIQYF. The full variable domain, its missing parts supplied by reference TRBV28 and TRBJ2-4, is DVKVTQSSRYLVKRTGEKVFLECVQDMDHENMFWYRQDPGLGLRLIYFSYDVKMKEKGDIPEGYSVSREKKERFSLILESASTNQTSMYLCASSFVGASKNIQYFGAGTRLSVL.

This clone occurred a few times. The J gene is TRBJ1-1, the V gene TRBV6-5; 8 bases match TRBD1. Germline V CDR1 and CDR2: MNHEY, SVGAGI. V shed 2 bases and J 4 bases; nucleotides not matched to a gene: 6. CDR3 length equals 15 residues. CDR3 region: CASSYTTGAATEAFF. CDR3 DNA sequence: TGTGCCAGCAGTTACACGACAGGGGCGGCCACTGAAGCTTTCTTT.

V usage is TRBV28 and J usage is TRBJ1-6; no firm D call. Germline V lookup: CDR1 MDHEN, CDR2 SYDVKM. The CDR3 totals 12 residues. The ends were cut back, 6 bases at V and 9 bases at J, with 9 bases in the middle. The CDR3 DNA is TGTGCCAGCAGCATCCTAGGTTCACCCCTCCACTTT. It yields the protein CASSILGSPLHF.

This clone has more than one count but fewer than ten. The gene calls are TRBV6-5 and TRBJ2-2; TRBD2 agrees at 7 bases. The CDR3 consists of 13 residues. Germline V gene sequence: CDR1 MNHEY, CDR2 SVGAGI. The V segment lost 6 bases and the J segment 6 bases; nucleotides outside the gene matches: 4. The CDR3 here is CASRRLASGELFF. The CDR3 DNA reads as TGTGCCAGCAGAAGACTAGCATCCGGGGAGCTGTTTTTT.

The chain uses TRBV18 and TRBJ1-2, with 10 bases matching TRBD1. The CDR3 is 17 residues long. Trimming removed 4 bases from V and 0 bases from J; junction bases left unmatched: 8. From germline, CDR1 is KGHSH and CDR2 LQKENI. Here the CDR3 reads CASSQTGGGNSNYGYTF. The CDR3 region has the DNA TGTGCCAGCTCACAGACAGGGGGCGGCAACTCTAACTATGGCTACACCTTC. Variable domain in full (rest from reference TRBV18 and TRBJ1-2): NAGVMQNPRHLVRRRGQEARLRCSPMKGHSHVYWYRQLPEEGLKFMVYLQKENIIDESGMPKERFSAEFPKEGPSILRIQQVVRGDSAAYFCASSQTGGGNSNYGYTFGSGTRLTVV.

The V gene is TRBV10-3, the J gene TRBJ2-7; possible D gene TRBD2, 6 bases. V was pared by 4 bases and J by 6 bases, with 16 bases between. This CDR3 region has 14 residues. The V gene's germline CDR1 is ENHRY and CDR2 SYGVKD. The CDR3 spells CAISGRVGQSEQYF. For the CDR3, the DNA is TGTGCCATCAGTGGGAGGGTGGGGCAGTCCGAGCAGTACTTC.

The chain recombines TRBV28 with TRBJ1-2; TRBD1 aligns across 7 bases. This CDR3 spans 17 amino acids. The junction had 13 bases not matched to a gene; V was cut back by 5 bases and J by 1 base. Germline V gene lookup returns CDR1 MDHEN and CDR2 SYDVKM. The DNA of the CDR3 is TGTGCCAGCAGTCCCCGACAGGGAGGCATCGTTAACTATGGCTACACCTTC. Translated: CASSPRQGGIVNYGYTF.

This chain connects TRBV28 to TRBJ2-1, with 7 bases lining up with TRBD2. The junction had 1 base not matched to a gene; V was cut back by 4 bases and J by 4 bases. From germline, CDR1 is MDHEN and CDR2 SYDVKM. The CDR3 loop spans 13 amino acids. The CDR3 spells CASSWGGYNEQFF. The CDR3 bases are TGTGCCAGCAGTTGGGGGGGATACAATGAGCAGTTCTTC.

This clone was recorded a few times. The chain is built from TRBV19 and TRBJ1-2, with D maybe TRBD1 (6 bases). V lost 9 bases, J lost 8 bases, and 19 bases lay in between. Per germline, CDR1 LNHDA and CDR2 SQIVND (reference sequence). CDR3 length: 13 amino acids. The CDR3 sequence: CASREQGLGGYTF. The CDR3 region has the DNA TGTGCCAGCCGCGAACAGGGTTTGGGCGGCTACACCTTC.

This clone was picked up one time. The CDR3 region has the DNA TGTGCCAGCTCGCAAGGGACAGGTCGCAATCAGCCCCAGCATTTT. Protein sequence: CASSQGTGRNQPQHF. The chain is built from TRBV18 and TRBJ1-5, with TRBD1 identical over 8 bases. Germline CDR1 is KGHSH and CDR2 is LQKENI. V trimming: 6 bases; J trimming: 2 bases; junction bases outside the gene matches: 6. The length of the CDR3 is 15 residues.

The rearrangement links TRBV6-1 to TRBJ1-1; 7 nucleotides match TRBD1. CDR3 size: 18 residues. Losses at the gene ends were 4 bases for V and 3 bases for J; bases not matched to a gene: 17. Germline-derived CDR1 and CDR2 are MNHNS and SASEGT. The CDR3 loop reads CASSGGWAGGLGYTEAFF. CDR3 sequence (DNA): TGTGCCAGCAGTGGGGGGTGGGCAGGGGGTCTTGGGTACACTGAAGCTTTCTTT.

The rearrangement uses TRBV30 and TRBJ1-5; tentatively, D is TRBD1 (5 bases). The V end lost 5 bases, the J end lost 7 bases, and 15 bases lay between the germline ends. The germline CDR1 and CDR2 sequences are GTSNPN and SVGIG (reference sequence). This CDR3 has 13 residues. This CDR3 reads CAWETALGQPQHF. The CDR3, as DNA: TGTGCCTGGGAGACAGCATTGGGACAGCCCCAGCATTTT.

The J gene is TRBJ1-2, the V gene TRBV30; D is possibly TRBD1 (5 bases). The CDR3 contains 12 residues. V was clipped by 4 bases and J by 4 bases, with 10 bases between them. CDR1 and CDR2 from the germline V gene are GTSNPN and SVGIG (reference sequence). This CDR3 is CAWTGMGYGYTF. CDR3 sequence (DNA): TGTGCCTGGACAGGGATGGGCTATGGCTACACCTTC.

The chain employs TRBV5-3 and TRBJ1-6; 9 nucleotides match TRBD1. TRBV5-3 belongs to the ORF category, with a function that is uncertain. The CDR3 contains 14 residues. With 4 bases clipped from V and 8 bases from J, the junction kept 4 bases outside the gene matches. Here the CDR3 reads CARSRGQGHSPLHF. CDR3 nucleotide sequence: TGTGCCAGAAGCAGGGGACAGGGTCATTCACCCCTCCACTTT.

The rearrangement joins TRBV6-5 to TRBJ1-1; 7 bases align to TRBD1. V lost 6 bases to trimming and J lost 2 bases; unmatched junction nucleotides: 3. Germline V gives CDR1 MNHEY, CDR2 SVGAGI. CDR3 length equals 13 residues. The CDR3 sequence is CASRDRKNTEAFF. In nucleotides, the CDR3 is TGTGCCAGCAGGGACAGGAAAAACACTGAAGCTTTCTTT.

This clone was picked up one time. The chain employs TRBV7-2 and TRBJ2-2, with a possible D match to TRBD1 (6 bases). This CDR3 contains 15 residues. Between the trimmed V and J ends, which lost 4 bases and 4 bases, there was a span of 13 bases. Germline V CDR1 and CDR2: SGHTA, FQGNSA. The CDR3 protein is CASSWAGAITGELFF. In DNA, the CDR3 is TGTGCCAGCAGCTGGGCAGGGGCTATCACCGGGGAGCTGTTTTTT. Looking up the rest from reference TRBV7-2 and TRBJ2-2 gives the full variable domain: GAGVSQSPSNKVTEKGKDVELRCDPISGHTALYWYRQSLGQGLEFLIYFQGNSAPDKSGLPSDRFSAERTGGSVSTLTIQRTQQEDSAVYLCASSWAGAITGELFFGEGSRLTVL.

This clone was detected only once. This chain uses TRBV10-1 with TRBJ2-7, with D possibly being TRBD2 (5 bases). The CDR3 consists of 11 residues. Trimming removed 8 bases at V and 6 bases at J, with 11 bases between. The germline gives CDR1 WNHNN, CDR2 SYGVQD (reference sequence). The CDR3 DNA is TGCGCCAGCGAAGGTGGGAGCGAGCAGTACTTC. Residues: CASEGGSEQYF.

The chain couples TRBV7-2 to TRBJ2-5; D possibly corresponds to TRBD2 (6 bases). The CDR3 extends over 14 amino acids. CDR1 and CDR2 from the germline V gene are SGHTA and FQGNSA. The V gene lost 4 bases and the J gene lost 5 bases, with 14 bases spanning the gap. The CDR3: CASSSGAGMETQYF. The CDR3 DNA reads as TGTGCCAGCAGCTCTGGGGCGGGGATGGAGACCCAGTACTTC.

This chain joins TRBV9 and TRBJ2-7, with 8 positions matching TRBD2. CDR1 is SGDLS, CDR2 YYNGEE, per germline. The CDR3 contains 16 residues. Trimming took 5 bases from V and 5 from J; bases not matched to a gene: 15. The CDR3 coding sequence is TGTGCCAGCAGTCCCCGAGGGTCGGGGGGGCCCCACGAGCAGTACTTC. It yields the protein CASSPRGSGGPHEQYF.

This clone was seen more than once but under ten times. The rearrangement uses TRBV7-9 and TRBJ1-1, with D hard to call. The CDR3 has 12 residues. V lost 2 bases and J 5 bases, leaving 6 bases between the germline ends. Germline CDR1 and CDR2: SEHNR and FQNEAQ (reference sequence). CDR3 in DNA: TGTGCCAGCAGCTTAACGGGGACTGAAGCTTTCTTT. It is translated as CASSLTGTEAFF. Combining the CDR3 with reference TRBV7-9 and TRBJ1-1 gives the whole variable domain DTGVSQNPRHKITKRGQNVTFRCDPISEHNRLYWYRQTLGQGPEFLTYFQNEAQLEKSRLLSDRFSAERPKGSFSTLEIQRTEQGDSAMYLCASSLTGTEAFFGQGTRLTVV.

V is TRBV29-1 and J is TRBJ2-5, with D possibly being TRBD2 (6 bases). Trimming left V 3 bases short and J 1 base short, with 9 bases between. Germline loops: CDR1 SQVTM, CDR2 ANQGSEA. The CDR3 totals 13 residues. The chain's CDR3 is CSVEGLGQETQYF. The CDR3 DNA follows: TGCAGCGTTGAGGGACTCGGCCAAGAGACCCAGTACTTC.